The present entry profiles one T cell receptor (beta chain) with its context. This sample was taken from a study of blood T cell repertoires in COVID-19. This CDR3 region has 16 residues. The V gene end was trimmed by 4 bases and the J gene end by 2 bases; junction bases not matched to a gene: 7. Germline values: CDR1 SEHNR, CDR2 FQNEAQ (reference sequence). As originally analysed: Reference gene primer amplification in the assay estimated nucleated cell counts. TCRdb's table, derived via immunoSEQ multiplex PCR, lists solely in-frame clones and lacks some. V and J calls and clone size follow that table, whereas D and trimming were derived from the DNA. Here the sample spans 300,000 to 400,000 clones, around 90% being singletons.

This chain joins TRBV7-9 and TRBJ2-7; 11 bases map to TRBD2. The receptor's source is a man in his fifties or sixties who had recovered from COVID-19. The sample was PBMCs or T cells enriched from blood (not recorded which). CDR3 loop: CASSSLAGGAPYEQYF. In nucleotides, the CDR3 is TGTGCCAGCAGCTCCTTAGCGGGGGGGGCTCCCTACGAGCAGTACTTC.